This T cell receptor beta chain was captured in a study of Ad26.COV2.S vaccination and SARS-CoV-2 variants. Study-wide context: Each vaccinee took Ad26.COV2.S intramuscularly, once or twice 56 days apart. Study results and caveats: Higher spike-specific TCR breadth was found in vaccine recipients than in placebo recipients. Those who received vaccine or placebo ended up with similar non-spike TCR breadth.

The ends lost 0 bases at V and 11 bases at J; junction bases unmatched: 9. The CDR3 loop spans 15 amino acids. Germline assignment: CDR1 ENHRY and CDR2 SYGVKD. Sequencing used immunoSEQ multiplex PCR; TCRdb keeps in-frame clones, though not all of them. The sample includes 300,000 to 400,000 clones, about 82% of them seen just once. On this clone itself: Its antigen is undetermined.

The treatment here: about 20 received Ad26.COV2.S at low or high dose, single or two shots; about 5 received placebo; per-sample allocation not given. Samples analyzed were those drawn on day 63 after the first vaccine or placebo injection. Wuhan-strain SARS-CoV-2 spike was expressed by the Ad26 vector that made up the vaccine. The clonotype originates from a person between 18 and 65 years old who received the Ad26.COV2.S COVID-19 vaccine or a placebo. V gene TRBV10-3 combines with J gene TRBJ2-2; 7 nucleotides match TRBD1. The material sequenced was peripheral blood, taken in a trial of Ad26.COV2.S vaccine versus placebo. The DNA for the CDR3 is TGTGCCATCAGTGAGTCGAAGGGGGCGCCTGGAGAGCTGTTTTTT. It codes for CAISESKGAPGELFF.